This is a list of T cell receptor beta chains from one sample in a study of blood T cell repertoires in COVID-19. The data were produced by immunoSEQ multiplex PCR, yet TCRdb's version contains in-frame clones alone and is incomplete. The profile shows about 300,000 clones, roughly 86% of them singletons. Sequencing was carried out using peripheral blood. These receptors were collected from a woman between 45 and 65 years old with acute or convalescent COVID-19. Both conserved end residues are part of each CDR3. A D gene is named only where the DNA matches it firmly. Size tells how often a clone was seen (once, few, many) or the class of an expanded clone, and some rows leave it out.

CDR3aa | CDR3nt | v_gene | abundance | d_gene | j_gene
CASSQSQDNYEQYF | TGCGCCAGCAGCCAGTCCCAGGATAACTACGAGCAGTACTTC | TRBV4-1 | . | . | TRBJ2-7
CASSTQQGMNTEAFF | TGTGCCAGCAGCACCCAACAGGGGATGAACACTGAAGCTTTCTTT | TRBV7-6 | . | TRBD1 | TRBJ1-1
CASSPGQGGSNQPQHF | TGCGCCAGCAGCCCTGGACAGGGGGGAAGCAATCAGCCCCAGCATTTT | TRBV5-1 | . | TRBD1 | TRBJ1-5
CASSQPAGNTGELFF | TGTGCCAGCAGCCAACCTGCAGGGAACACCGGGGAGCTGTTTTTT | TRBV4-2 | . | . | TRBJ2-2
CAISDSSTDTQYF | TGTGCCATCAGTGACAGTAGCACAGATACGCAGTATTTT | TRBV10-3 | . | . | TRBJ2-3
CAWKWTGGSHSPLHF | TGTGCCTGGAAATGGACAGGGGGTTCGCATTCACCCCTCCACTTT | TRBV30 | once | TRBD1 | TRBJ1-6
CASIQSQGARGDNEQFF | TGTGCCAGCATCCAATCACAGGGGGCGAGGGGAGACAATGAGCAGTTCTTC | TRBV28 | . | TRBD1 | TRBJ2-1
CASRRTVETQYF | TGTGCCAGCAGACGGACAGTCGAGACCCAGTACTTC | TRBV28 | . | . | TRBJ2-5
CASSPLGGEGETQYF | TGTGCCAGCAGCCCCCTCGGGGGGGAGGGGGAGACCCAGTACTTC | TRBV7-9 | few | TRBD2 | TRBJ2-5
CASNRGGFANTGELFF | TGTGCCAGCAACCGCGGGGGGTTCGCGAACACCGGGGAGCTGTTTTTT | TRBV28 | . | TRBD2 | TRBJ2-2
CASKRGALNTEAFF | TGTGCCAGCAAGCGGGGGGCACTGAACACTGAAGCTTTCTTT | TRBV11-2 | . | . | TRBJ1-1
CASSLTRVRAWNGYTF | TGTGCCAGCAGTTTAACCAGGGTACGTGCCTGGAATGGCTACACCTTC | TRBV28 | . | . | TRBJ1-2
CASSKSAGETETQYF | TGTGCCAGCAGCAAAAGTGCAGGGGAGACAGAGACCCAGTACTTC | TRBV11-2 | . | . | TRBJ2-5
CASSLDNGNTIYF | TGTGCCAGCAGCTTAGACAATGGAAACACCATATATTTT | TRBV7-9 | . | . | TRBJ1-3
CASSSRQGANTEAFF | TGTGCCAGCAGTTCTAGACAGGGCGCGAACACTGAAGCTTTCTTT | TRBV6-2/TRBV6-3 | few | TRBD1 | TRBJ1-1
CASRPTGLDNSPLHF | TGTGCCAGCAGACCGACAGGCCTCGATAATTCACCCCTCCACTTT | TRBV6-5 | . | . | TRBJ1-6
CASSGRRQELFF | TGTGCCAGCAGTGGGCGCCGACAGGAGCTGTTTTTT | TRBV28 | . | . | TRBJ2-2
CASSPGPVLTGVGNEQFF | TGTGCCAGCTCACCAGGGCCCGTTCTAACGGGAGTCGGTAATGAGCAGTTCTTC | TRBV18 | once | . | TRBJ2-1
CASYNNRDGDTQYF | TGTGCCAGCTACAACAACAGGGATGGAGATACGCAGTATTTT | TRBV28 | . | . | TRBJ2-3
CASSYFSSETQYF | TGTGCCAGCAGTTATTTTTCCTCGGAGACCCAGTACTTC | TRBV28 | . | . | TRBJ2-5
CASSSRDYPYEQYF | TGTGCCAGCAGTTCCCGGGACTACCCCTACGAGCAGTACTTC | TRBV28 | . | TRBD2 | TRBJ2-7
CASSFVQDPSNQPQHF | TGTGCCAGCAGTTTCGTACAGGACCCCAGCAATCAGCCCCAGCATTTT | TRBV28 | . | . | TRBJ1-5
CASSLGQNYGYTF | TGTGCCAGCAGCTTGGGTCAGAACTATGGCTACACCTTC | TRBV5-6 | . | . | TRBJ1-2
CASSLTTGGKETQYF | TGTGCCAGCAGCTTAACTACAGGGGGGAAAGAGACCCAGTACTTC | TRBV11-2 | . | TRBD1 | TRBJ2-5
CASSDSATNEKLFF | TGTGCCAGCAGCGACAGCGCAACTAATGAAAAACTGTTTTTT | TRBV7-9 | . | . | TRBJ1-4
CASQRQGAVEKLFF | TGTGCCAGCCAAAGGCAGGGGGCGGTTGAAAAACTGTTTTTT | TRBV2 | once | TRBD1 | TRBJ1-4
CASSPLTGGGYEQYF | TGTGCCAGCAGCCCCTTAACAGGGGGCGGGTACGAGCAGTACTTC | TRBV28 | . | TRBD1 | TRBJ2-7
CASSLGLGFSYEQYF | TGTGCCAGCAGCCTGGGACTAGGATTTTCCTACGAGCAGTACTTC | TRBV7-9 | . | TRBD2 | TRBJ2-7
CASSDRREVNTGELFF | TGTGCCAGCAGTGATAGGCGGGAAGTGAACACCGGGGAGCTGTTTTTT | TRBV2 | once | . | TRBJ2-2
CASSIDMGEQYF | TGTGCCAGCAGTATAGACATGGGCGAGCAGTACTTC | TRBV7-2 | . | . | TRBJ2-7
CASRARGRGNTEAFF | TGTGCCAGCAGAGCCCGGGGGAGGGGGAACACTGAAGCTTTCTTT | TRBV28 | . | . | TRBJ1-1
CASSHWARTIGNTIYF | TGTGCCAGCAGCCATTGGGCCAGGACAATTGGAAACACCATATATTTT | TRBV3-1/TRBV3-2 | once | . | TRBJ1-3
CASSQDTSGYYEQYF | TGCGCCAGCAGCCAAGATACTAGCGGGTACTACGAGCAGTACTTC | TRBV4-1 | . | TRBD2 | TRBJ2-7
CSASPGLAGSDTQYF | TGCAGCGCTTCGCCGGGACTAGCGGGTTCAGATACGCAGTATTTT | TRBV29-1 | once | TRBD2 | TRBJ2-3
CASSALARAKNIQYF | TGTGCCAGCAGTGCCCTTGCGAGGGCCAAAAACATTCAGTACTTC | TRBV2 | . | . | TRBJ2-4
CASSQGPLSASTNYGYTF | TGTGCCAGCAGCCAAGGCCCCCTATCAGCTAGCACCAACTATGGCTACACCTTC | TRBV4-2 | . | . | TRBJ1-2
CRAGGAVQETQYF | TGCAGGGCCGGGGGGGCGGTACAAGAGACCCAGTACTTC | TRBV29-1 | . | TRBD2 | TRBJ2-5
CAIRSWDRDGYTF | TGTGCCATCAGGTCTTGGGACAGGGATGGCTACACCTTC | TRBV10-3 | . | TRBD1 | TRBJ1-2
CASSPSASSYNEQFF | TGTGCCAGCAGCCCTAGCGCTAGCTCCTACAATGAGCAGTTCTTC | TRBV5-4 | . | . | TRBJ2-1
CASSVTTGSYEQYF | TGTGCCAGCAGTGTAACTACTGGCTCCTACGAGCAGTACTTC | TRBV6-4 | . | . | TRBJ2-7
CAWTGQGPSSSYNSPLHF | TGTGCCTGGACGGGACAGGGGCCGTCGAGCTCCTATAATTCACCCCTCCACTTT | TRBV30 | . | TRBD1 | TRBJ1-6
CASSLAGDRGFEKLFF | TGTGCCAGCAGCTTAGCGGGGGACAGGGGATTCGAAAAACTGTTTTTT | TRBV7-9 | . | TRBD1 | TRBJ1-4
CASSFGVVSNYGYTF | TGTGCCAGCAGTTTCGGAGTCGTTTCTAACTATGGCTACACCTTC | TRBV28 | few | . | TRBJ1-2
CASSETGESPLHF | TGTGCCAGCAGTGAGACAGGCGAGTCACCCCTCCACTTT | TRBV28 | . | . | TRBJ1-6
CASSLAGGNTEAFF | TGTGCCAGCAGCTTGGCTGGAGGAAACACTGAAGCTTTCTTT | TRBV5-4 | . | . | TRBJ1-1
CATSSDNEQFF | TGTGCCACCAGCTCCGACAATGAGCAGTTCTTC | TRBV15 | . | . | TRBJ2-1
CASRTRPGQGANEKLFF | TGTGCCAGCAGAACGAGACCGGGACAGGGGGCTAATGAAAAACTGTTTTTT | TRBV11-2 | . | TRBD1 | TRBJ1-4
CSVYTGGDEKLFF | TGCAGCGTTTACACAGGGGGCGATGAAAAACTGTTTTTT | TRBV29-1 | . | TRBD1 | TRBJ1-4
CASSPGTGSSYNEQFF | TGTGCCAGCAGCCCAGGGACTGGGAGCTCCTACAATGAGCAGTTCTTC | TRBV7-9 | . | . | TRBJ2-1
CASSLAGGSNEQFF | TGTGCCAGCAGTCTAGCGGGAGGTAGCAATGAGCAGTTCTTC | TRBV6-6 | . | TRBD2 | TRBJ2-1
CASSQDPTSGPQIRTDTQYF | TGTGCCAGCAGCCAAGATCCGACTAGCGGCCCCCAAATCCGCACAGATACGCAGTATTTT | TRBV3-1/TRBV3-2 | . | TRBD2 | TRBJ2-3
CASSLPPRTGGTEKLFF | TGTGCCAGCAGTTTACCCCCCCGGACAGGGGGAACTGAAAAACTGTTTTTT | TRBV28 | . | TRBD1 | TRBJ1-4
CASKRGTNEKLFF | TGTGCCAGCAAGAGGGGGACTAATGAAAAACTGTTTTTT | TRBV2 | . | . | TRBJ1-4
CAWEGDSGNQPQHF | TGTGCCTGGGAGGGGGACAGCGGAAATCAGCCCCAGCATTTT | TRBV30 | . | TRBD1 | TRBJ1-5
CASSSLGQGSSYNEQFF | TGCGCCAGCAGCTCCCTGGGACAGGGTAGCTCCTACAATGAGCAGTTCTTC | TRBV5-1 | . | TRBD1 | TRBJ2-1
CASSIGRLAGGAAYNEQFF | TGCGCCAGCAGCATAGGCAGGCTAGCGGGAGGAGCGGCCTACAATGAGCAGTTCTTC | TRBV4-1 | . | TRBD2 | TRBJ2-1
CASSYRGRNTIYF | TGTGCCAGCTCATACAGGGGTCGGAACACCATATATTTT | TRBV18 | . | TRBD1 | TRBJ1-3
CASSPSGTQETQYF | TGTGCCAGCTCACCCAGCGGGACCCAAGAGACCCAGTACTTC | TRBV18 | . | TRBD2 | TRBJ2-5
CASSLNKNGYTF | TGTGCCAGCAGCTTAAATAAAAATGGCTACACCTTC | TRBV11-2 | . | . | TRBJ1-2